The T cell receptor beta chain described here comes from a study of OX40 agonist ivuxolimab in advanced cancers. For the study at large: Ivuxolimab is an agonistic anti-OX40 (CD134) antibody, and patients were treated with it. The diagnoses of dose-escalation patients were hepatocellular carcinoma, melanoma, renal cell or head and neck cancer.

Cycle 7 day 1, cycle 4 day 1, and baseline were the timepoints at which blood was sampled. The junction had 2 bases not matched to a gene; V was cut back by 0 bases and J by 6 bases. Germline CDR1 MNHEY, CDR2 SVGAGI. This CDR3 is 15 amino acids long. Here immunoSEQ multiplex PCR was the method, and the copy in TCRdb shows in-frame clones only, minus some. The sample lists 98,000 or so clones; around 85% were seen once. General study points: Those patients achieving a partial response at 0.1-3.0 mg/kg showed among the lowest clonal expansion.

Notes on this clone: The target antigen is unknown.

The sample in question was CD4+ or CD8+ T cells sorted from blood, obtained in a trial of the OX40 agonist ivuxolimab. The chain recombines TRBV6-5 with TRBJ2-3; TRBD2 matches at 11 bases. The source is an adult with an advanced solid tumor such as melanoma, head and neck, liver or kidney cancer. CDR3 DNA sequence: TGTGCCAGCAGTTACTCGAGACTAGCGGGGGATACGCAGTATTTT. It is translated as CASSYSRLAGDTQYF.